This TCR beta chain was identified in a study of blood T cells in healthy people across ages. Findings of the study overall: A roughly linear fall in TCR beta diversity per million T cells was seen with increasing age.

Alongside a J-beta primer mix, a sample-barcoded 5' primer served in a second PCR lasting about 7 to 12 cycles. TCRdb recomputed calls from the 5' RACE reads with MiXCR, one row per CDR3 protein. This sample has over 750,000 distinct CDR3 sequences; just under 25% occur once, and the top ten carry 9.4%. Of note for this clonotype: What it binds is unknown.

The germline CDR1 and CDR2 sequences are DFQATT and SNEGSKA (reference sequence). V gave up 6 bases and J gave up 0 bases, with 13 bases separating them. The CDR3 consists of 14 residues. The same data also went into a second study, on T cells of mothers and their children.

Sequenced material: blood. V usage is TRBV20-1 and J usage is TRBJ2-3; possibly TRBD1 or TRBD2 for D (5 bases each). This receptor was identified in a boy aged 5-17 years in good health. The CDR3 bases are TGCAGTGCATTGAGGGGCGGGAGCACAGATACGCAGTATTTT. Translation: CSALRGGSTDTQYF.